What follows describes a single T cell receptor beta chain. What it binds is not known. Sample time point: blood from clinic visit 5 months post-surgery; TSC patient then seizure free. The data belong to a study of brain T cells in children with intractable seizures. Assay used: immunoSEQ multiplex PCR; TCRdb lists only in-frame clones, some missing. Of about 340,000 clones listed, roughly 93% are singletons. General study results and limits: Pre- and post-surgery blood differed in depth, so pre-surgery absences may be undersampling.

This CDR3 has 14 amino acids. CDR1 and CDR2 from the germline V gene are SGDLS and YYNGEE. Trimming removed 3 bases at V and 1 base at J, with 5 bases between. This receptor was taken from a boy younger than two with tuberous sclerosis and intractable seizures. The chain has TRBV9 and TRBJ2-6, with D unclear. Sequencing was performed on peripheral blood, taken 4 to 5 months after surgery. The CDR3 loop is CASSAISGANVLTF. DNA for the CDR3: TGTGCCAGCAGCGCGATATCTGGGGCCAACGTCCTGACTTTC. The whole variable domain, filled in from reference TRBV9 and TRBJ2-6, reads DSGVTQTPKHLITATGQRVTLRCSPRSGDLSVYWYQQSLDQGLQFLIQYYNGEERAKGNILERFSAQQFPDLHSELNLSSLELGDSALYFCASSAISGANVLTFGAGSRLTVL.